This entry lists 25 T cell receptor beta chains sequenced from one sample in a study of OX40 agonist ivuxolimab in advanced cancers. Only in-frame clones appear in the TCRdb table, and some are missing; sequencing was by immunoSEQ multiplex PCR. The data contain around 95,000 clones, around 90% of them singletons. This specimen consisted of CD4+ or CD8+ T cells sorted from blood, obtained in a trial of the OX40 agonist ivuxolimab. These receptors were collected from an adult with an advanced solid tumor such as melanoma, head and neck, liver or kidney cancer.

J is TRBJ2-7 and V is TRBV18; 13 bases are shared with TRBD2. Germline CDR1 KGHSH, CDR2 LQKENI. The CDR3 sequence is 17 residues long. The J segment lost 4 bases and the V segment lost 6 bases, leaving 12 bases of the junction unmatched. CDR3 coding DNA: TGTGCCAGCTCCCTCCTTGGGACTAGCGGGAAAAGTTACGAGCAGTACTTC. Translation gives CASSLLGTSGKSYEQYF. Drawing the rest from reference TRBV18 and TRBJ2-7, the complete variable domain is NAGVMQNPRHLVRRRGQEARLRCSPMKGHSHVYWYRQLPEEGLKFMVYLQKENIIDESGMPKERFSAEFPKEGPSILRIQQVVRGDSAAYFCASSLLGTSGKSYEQYFGPGTRLTVT.

The V and J genes are TRBV29-1 and TRBJ2-3; 7 bases line up with TRBD1. This CDR3 is built from 13 residues. Trimming cost V 4 bases and J 2 bases; bases outside gene matches: 3. CDR1 is SQVTM, CDR2 ANQGSEA, per germline. CDR3 in amino acids: CSVGQGSTDTQYF. Here the CDR3 DNA reads TGCAGCGTTGGACAGGGATCCACAGATACGCAGTATTTT.

V and J are TRBV11-3 and TRBJ2-1; 7 bases line up with TRBD1. Trimming removed 2 bases from V and 0 bases from J; junction bases left unmatched: 4. The CDR3 contains 16 residues. Germline V lookup: CDR1 SGHNT, CDR2 YENEEA. As DNA, the CDR3 is TGTGCCAGCAGCTTACAGGGACAGAGCTCCTACAATGAGCAGTTCTTC. This translates into CASSLQGQSSYNEQFF.

The rearrangement uses TRBV5-1 and TRBJ2-1; D may match TRBD1 or TRBD2 (5 bases each). The CDR3 length is 13 residues. Trimming cost V 6 bases and J 5 bases, with 12 bases left between them. From germline, CDR1 is SGHRS and CDR2 YFSETQ. The chain's CDR3 is CASTAGTNNEQFF. DNA of the CDR3: TGCGCCAGCACCGCCGGGACCAACAATGAGCAGTTCTTC.

The rearrangement uses TRBV7-6 and TRBJ2-2; the D gene is possibly TRBD2 (5 bases). The CDR3 runs 13 residues. V shed 8 bases and J shed 5 bases, with 12 bases lying between them. Germline V gene sequence: CDR1 SGHVS, CDR2 FNYEAQ. The CDR3 DNA reads as TGTGCCAGCCGGCTAGCAGGAACCGGGGAGCTGTTTTTT. It specifies CASRLAGTGELFF.

This sequence joins TRBV5-1 and TRBJ1-2, with TRBD1 identical over 10 bases. Germline V gene lookup returns CDR1 SGHRS and CDR2 YFSETQ. The V and J ends lost 4 bases and 8 bases, in that order; junction bases with no gene match: 8. This CDR3 is 14 amino acids long. CDR3 sequence: CASSQGTGEEGYTF. The CDR3 nucleotides are TGCGCCAGCAGCCAAGGGACAGGGGAGGAGGGCTACACCTTC.

This rearrangement joins TRBV18 to TRBJ2-1, with D possibly called TRBD1 or TRBD2 (5 bases each). The CDR3 length is 20 residues. From germline, CDR1 is KGHSH and CDR2 LQKENI. The V and J ends lost 3 bases and 6 bases respectively, with 30 bases between them. The CDR3, as DNA: TGTGCCAGCTCACCCCAGCAAATCAGACAGCATCGAGGGGTAGGCAATGAGCAGTTCTTC. Translating gives CASSPQQIRQHRGVGNEQFF.

The V call is TRBV5-4, the J call TRBJ2-2; TRBD2 might be the D (6 bases). This CDR3 is built from 14 residues. Germline CDR1 is SGHNT and CDR2 is YYREEE (reference sequence). V lost 6 bases and J 1 base, leaving 10 bases between the germline ends. The chain's CDR3 is CASMGTQNTGELFF. CDR3 sequence (DNA): TGTGCCAGCATGGGGACTCAGAACACCGGGGAGCTGTTTTTT.

This sequence joins TRBV4-3 and TRBJ2-5; 9 nucleotides align to TRBD2. Germline CDR1 and CDR2: LGHNA and YSLEER. The CDR3 sequence is 17 residues long. The junction had 8 bases not matched to a gene; V was cut back by 1 base and J by 2 bases. The CDR3 DNA is TGCGCCAGCAGCCAAGTCTTAGCGGGAGCCGATCAAGAGACCCAGTACTTC. It codes for CASSQVLAGADQETQYF.

The rearrangement uses TRBV11-1 and TRBJ2-1; D possibly corresponds to TRBD1 (6 bases). The V end was cut by 1 base, the J end by 7 bases, with 11 bases between. Germline CDR1 reads SGHAT; CDR2 reads FQDESV (reference sequence). The CDR3 is made up of 14 amino acids. The CDR3 region is CASSLGRGSNEQFF. The CDR3 region has the DNA TGTGCCAGCAGCTTAGGAAGGGGGAGTAATGAGCAGTTCTTC. Together with reference TRBV11-1 and TRBJ2-1, the CDR3 gives the full variable domain: EAEVAQSPRYKITEKSQAVAFWCDPISGHATLYWYRQILGQGPELLVQFQDESVVDDSQLPKDRFSAERLKGVDSTLKIQPAELGDSAMYLCASSLGRGSNEQFFGPGTRLTVL.

The V gene is TRBV7-6, the J gene TRBJ2-7, with 10 bases matching TRBD2. Trimming removed 1 base from V and 3 bases from J; junction bases left unmatched: 3. CDR1 SGHVS and CDR2 FNYEAQ come from the germline V gene. The CDR3 runs to 15 residues. CDR3 coding DNA: TGTGCCAGCAGCTTAGGAGCGGGAGGGTACTACGAGCAGTACTTC. Translation gives CASSLGAGGYYEQYF.

The chain uses TRBV7-2 and TRBJ2-5, with D uncertain. V was shortened by 6 bases and J by 5 bases, with 16 bases between the two germline ends. CDR1 SGHTA and CDR2 FQGNSA come from the germline V gene. The CDR3 runs 14 residues. The chain's CDR3 is CASRQDPQGETQYF. The CDR3 DNA reads TGTGCCAGCAGGCAGGACCCCCAAGGGGAGACCCAGTACTTC.

Only one count was recorded for this clone. The gene calls are TRBV7-9 and TRBJ2-2; 9 bases match TRBD2. The CDR3 is made up of 16 amino acids. Germline lookup yields CDR1 SEHNR and CDR2 FQNEAQ (reference sequence). V lost 5 bases and J lost 3; bases outside the gene matches: 7. CDR3 sequence (DNA): TGTGCCAGCAGCGCTAGTGTAGCGGGAGACACCGGGGAGCTGTTTTTT. Amino acid sequence: CASSASVAGDTGELFF.

This sequence joins TRBV11-2 and TRBJ1-4, with unresolved D. Germline-derived CDR1 and CDR2 are SGHAT and FQNNGV. The CDR3 length is 15 residues. V lost 5 bases and J 5 bases, leaving 15 bases between the germline ends. The CDR3 DNA reads as TGTGCCAGCAGCCTTGGACTTGCCGGGAATGAAAAACTGTTTTTT. Its protein product is CASSLGLAGNEKLFF. Full variable domain (rest looked up from reference TRBV11-2 and TRBJ1-4): EAGVAQSPRYKIIEKRQSVAFWCNPISGHATLYWYQQILGQGPKLLIQFQNNGVVDDSQLPKDRFSAERLKGVDSTLKIQPAKLEDSAVYLCASSLGLAGNEKLFFGSGTQLSVL.

The CDR3 coding sequence is TGCGCCAGCAGTCAATCGGGGGACTCTGGATACAATGAGCAGTTCTTC. Encoded protein: CASSQSGDSGYNEQFF. This rearrangement joins TRBV23-1 to TRBJ2-1; the D gene is possibly TRBD2 (6 bases). TRBV23-1 is known as an ORF, though its function is uncertain. V was clipped by 0 bases and J by 4 bases, with 13 bases between them. This CDR3 spans 16 amino acids.

The chain links TRBV28 to TRBJ2-5; 7 positions match TRBD1. Per germline, CDR1 MDHEN and CDR2 SYDVKM. This CDR3 is built from 13 residues. The J segment lost 2 bases and the V segment lost 8 bases, leaving 5 bases of the junction unmatched. CDR3 protein: CASLQQGQETQYF. DNA of the CDR3: TGTGCCAGCCTTCAACAGGGGCAAGAGACCCAGTACTTC.

The chain links TRBV7-2 to TRBJ1-2; weak D call: TRBD1 (5 bases). Germline-derived CDR1 and CDR2 are SGHTA and FQGNSA. Deletions cut 4 bases from V and 0 bases from J, with 15 bases between. The CDR3 consists of 16 residues. In DNA, the CDR3 is TGTGCCAGCAGCTCGGAAACAGGATTAGCTAACTATGGCTACACCTTC. Translated, it gives CASSSETGLANYGYTF.

V and J are TRBV7-3 and TRBJ2-2; D is undetermined. V was shortened by 5 bases and J by 1 base, with 8 bases between the two germline ends. Per the germline V gene, CDR1 is SGHTA and CDR2 is FQGTGA. This CDR3 has 14 residues. The CDR3 DNA reads as TGTGCCAGCAGCCCCGACAAGAACACCGGGGAGCTGTTTTTT. This translates into CASSPDKNTGELFF.

V gene TRBV28 combines with J gene TRBJ1-2; possibly TRBD1 for D (5 bases). CDR3 length: 16 residues. V gave up 6 bases and J gave up 2 bases, with 19 bases separating them. In germline, CDR1 is MDHEN, CDR2 SYDVKM. This CDR3 is CASRPSGTQKNYGYTF. CDR3 nucleotide sequence: TGTGCCAGCAGGCCCTCCGGGACCCAGAAGAACTATGGCTACACCTTC.

The DNA of the CDR3 is TGTGCCAGCAGCCCCGCCGGACTAAACACAGATACGCAGTATTTT. It yields the protein CASSPAGLNTDTQYF. The chain recombines TRBV9 with TRBJ2-3, with D tentatively TRBD2 (6 bases). V was pared by 4 bases and J by 2 bases, with 14 bases between. The CDR3 is made up of 15 amino acids. Germline V CDR1 and CDR2: SGDLS, YYNGEE.

The chain recombines TRBV19 with TRBJ2-5; TRBD1 aligns across 11 bases. V shed 4 bases, J shed 7 bases, and the junction held 5 bases outside the gene matches. The CDR3 covers 14 residues. Germline V gene data show CDR1 as LNHDA and CDR2 as SQIVND (reference sequence). The CDR3 sequence is CASSSGQGAGTQYF. The CDR3 nucleotides are TGTGCCAGTAGTAGCGGACAGGGGGCGGGGACCCAGTACTTC.

The chain uses TRBV7-2 and TRBJ2-1; D call uncertain. The germline V gene has CDR1 SGHTA and CDR2 FQGNSA. Trimming pared 3 bases from V and 5 bases from J, leaving 2 bases between. CDR3 length: 11 amino acids. CDR3 loop: CASSFHNEQFF. DNA for the CDR3: TGTGCCAGCAGCTTCCACAATGAGCAGTTCTTC. The variable domain in full, with the rest retrieved from reference TRBV7-2 and TRBJ2-1, is GAGVSQSPSNKVTEKGKDVELRCDPISGHTALYWYRQSLGQGLEFLIYFQGNSAPDKSGLPSDRFSAERTGGSVSTLTIQRTQQEDSAVYLCASSFHNEQFFGPGTRLTVL.

The rearrangement links TRBV4-3 to TRBJ2-5, with a weak D call TRBD2 (5 bases). Germline values: CDR1 LGHNA, CDR2 YSLEER. This CDR3 region has 14 residues. V shed 3 bases and J shed 5 bases, with 13 bases lying between them. The CDR3 region is CASSQRSSAETQYF. The CDR3 DNA reads as TGCGCCAGCAGCCAGCGGAGTAGCGCGGAGACCCAGTACTTC.

CDR3 DNA sequence: TGTGCCAGCAGCCCGGGACAGGGTCCCAGCTCCTACGAGCAGTACTTC. Its translation is CASSPGQGPSSYEQYF. The rearrangement joins TRBV28 to TRBJ2-7; 9 bases are shared with TRBD1. J gave up 0 bases and V 6 bases, and 9 bases lay outside the gene matches. Germline assignment: CDR1 MDHEN and CDR2 SYDVKM. The CDR3 consists of 16 residues.

J is TRBJ2-5 and V is TRBV30; 8 bases are a match to TRBD1. The CDR3 totals 15 residues. Germline V lookup: CDR1 GTSNPN, CDR2 SVGIG (reference sequence). The J segment lost 4 bases and the V segment lost 3 bases, leaving 10 bases of the junction unmatched. CDR3 in DNA: TGTGCCTGGAGGCCGGGACAGGCGCCCGGAGAGACCCAGTACTTC. Its protein is CAWRPGQAPGETQYF.